A selection of T cell receptor beta chains follows, all from one sample in a study of neurological immune-mediated disorders. A single record per CDR3 protein comes from TCRdb applying MiXCR to the 5' RACE reads. The table lists 66,000 or so distinct CDR3 sequences, 3% to 3.5% of them singletons. The material sequenced was PBMCs. The receptors originated from a man aged 40-50 years with multiple sclerosis. The CDR3 runs from the conserved cysteine through the conserved F or W. D genes are given only for firm matches. Clone size is stated in some rows and not others, as once, few, many or a class when expanded.

V gene	D gene	clone size	J gene	CDR3 protein	CDR3 DNA
TRBV3-1	TRBD2	many	TRBJ2-1	CASRHALGGSRNEQFF	TGTGCCAGCAGGCATGCATTGGGCGGGAGTAGGAATGAGCAGTTCTTC
TRBV7-8	.	many	TRBJ2-1	CASSLGRGGEQFF	TGTGCCAGCAGCTTAGGACGAGGGGGTGAGCAGTTCTTC
TRBV5-1	TRBD1	many	TRBJ2-7	CASSYRDSGPYEQYF	TGCGCCAGCAGCTACCGGGACAGTGGTCCCTACGAGCAGTACTTC
TRBV10-3	TRBD2	many	TRBJ2-3	CAISERSGGSTDTQYF	TGTGCCATCAGTGAGAGGAGCGGGGGAAGCACAGATACGCAGTATTTT
TRBV19	.	few	TRBJ2-2	CASSKAANTGELFF	TGTGCCAGTAGTAAGGCCGCGAACACCGGGGAGCTGTTTTTT
TRBV6-5	.	many	TRBJ2-3	CASSTLPGVSTDTQYF	TGTGCCAGCAGTACCCTCCCAGGGGTCAGCACAGATACGCAGTATTTT
TRBV7-8	TRBD1	many	TRBJ1-5	CASSLVAGGGQPQHF	TGTGCCAGCAGCTTAGTCGCAGGGGGAGGACAGCCCCAGCATTTT
TRBV29-1	TRBD2	many	TRBJ2-1	CSVDVLAPGRGEQFF	TGCAGCGTTGATGTACTAGCGCCCGGAAGGGGTGAGCAGTTCTTC
TRBV29-1	.	many	TRBJ2-1	CSARGLRDKHNEQFF	TGCAGCGCCCGGGGGTTAAGGGACAAACACAATGAGCAGTTCTTC
TRBV5-1	.	many	TRBJ1-1	CASSLDGRPMNTEAFF	TGCGCCAGCAGCTTGGATGGACGGCCTATGAACACTGAAGCTTTCTTT
TRBV5-1	TRBD2	few	TRBJ2-2	CASSLEAAGGGELFF	TGCGCCAGCAGCTTGGAGGCAGCGGGGGGCGGGGAGCTGTTTTTT
TRBV12-3/TRBV12-4	.	many	TRBJ1-1	CASRLPGLLNTEAFF	TGTGCCAGCAGATTACCGGGACTACTGAACACTGAAGCTTTCTTT
TRBV20-1	.	many	TRBJ1-2	CSAHETVRGFYGYTF	TGCAGTGCTCATGAGACAGTCCGAGGGTTCTATGGCTACACCTTC
TRBV6-5	TRBD1	few	TRBJ2-5	CASSYAPGQGSPTQYF	TGTGCCAGCAGTTACGCGCCGGGACAGGGATCTCCGACCCAGTACTTC
TRBV5-6	.	many	TRBJ2-7	CASSLEGPLDEQYF	TGTGCCAGCAGCTTGGAAGGGCCCCTCGACGAGCAGTACTTC
TRBV10-3	TRBD2	many	TRBJ2-7	CAISGVSGVSYEQYF	TGTGCCATCAGTGGGGTTAGCGGGGTCTCCTACGAGCAGTACTTC
TRBV6-1	.	.	TRBJ1-1	CASSEGGANTEAFF	TGTGCCAGCAGTGAAGGGGGGGCGAACACTGAAGCTTTCTTT
TRBV20-1	TRBD1	many	TRBJ1-1	CSARYPGGMNTEAFF	TGCAGTGCTAGATACCCAGGGGGCATGAACACTGAAGCTTTCTTT
TRBV12-3/TRBV12-4	.	many	TRBJ2-5	CASSLDLSETQYF	TGTGCCAGCAGTTTGGACCTCTCGGAGACCCAGTACTTC
TRBV20-1	TRBD2	few	TRBJ2-1	CSARDPSGGVYNEQFF	TGCAGTGCTAGAGATCCCAGCGGGGGGGTCTACAATGAGCAGTTCTTC
TRBV12-3/TRBV12-4	.	.	TRBJ2-1	CASSSGTWGPNEQFF	TGTGCCAGCAGCTCCGGGACTTGGGGGCCCAATGAGCAGTTCTTC
TRBV20-1	TRBD1	many	TRBJ2-5	CSARDGGRGQETQYF	TGCAGTGCTAGAGATGGAGGCAGGGGGCAGGAGACCCAGTACTTC
TRBV7-8	.	few	TRBJ2-6	CASTPVGPGANVLTF	TGTGCCAGCACCCCCGTGGGACCTGGGGCCAACGTCCTGACTTTC
TRBV10-3	.	many	TRBJ2-7	CAIGLLDEQYF	TGTGCCATCGGGCTGCTCGACGAGCAGTACTTC
TRBV12-3/TRBV12-4	.	many	TRBJ2-1	CASSLRLSNNEQFF	TGTGCCAGCAGTTTACGCCTATCCAACAATGAGCAGTTCTTC
TRBV5-5	.	many	TRBJ2-7	CASSSPDSYEQYF	TGTGCCAGCAGCTCTCCGGACAGTTACGAGCAGTACTTC
TRBV29-1	.	many	TRBJ1-1	CSADILNTEAFF	TGCAGCGCCGACATATTGAACACTGAAGCTTTCTTT
TRBV5-1	.	many	TRBJ2-3	CASSSGSPDTQYF	TGCGCCAGCAGCTCAGGTAGCCCAGATACGCAGTATTTT
TRBV6-2/TRBV6-3	TRBD2	many	TRBJ2-6	CASKDSGLGANVLTF	TGTGCCAGCAAGGATAGCGGGCTCGGGGCCAACGTCCTGACTTTC
TRBV14	.	many	TRBJ2-5	CASSQQGSRETQYF	TGTGCCAGCAGCCAGCAGGGCAGCAGGGAGACCCAGTACTTC
TRBV29-1	.	many	TRBJ2-7	CSVVGLPHEQYF	TGCAGCGTTGTCGGACTGCCCCACGAGCAGTACTTC
TRBV4-2	TRBD1	many	TRBJ2-7	CASSQGYVGSGTGRHEQYF	TGTGCCAGCAGCCAAGGCTACGTGGGGTCCGGGACAGGGCGCCACGAGCAGTACTTC
TRBV12-3/TRBV12-4	.	many	TRBJ1-1	CASSPRDGHTEAFF	TGTGCCAGCAGTCCACGGGACGGTCACACTGAAGCTTTCTTT
TRBV7-9	.	many	TRBJ2-5	CASSLTPGRETQYF	TGTGCCAGCAGCTTAACCCCAGGGAGAGAGACCCAGTACTTC
TRBV7-9	.	many	TRBJ2-3	CASSPDTSRSTDTQYF	TGTGCCAGCAGCCCCGACACCTCCCGTAGCACAGATACGCAGTATTTT
TRBV5-1	TRBD2	many	TRBJ2-1	CASSLEAGGHNEQFF	TGCGCCAGCAGCTTGGAGGCGGGGGGGCACAATGAGCAGTTCTTC
TRBV27	.	many	TRBJ1-1	CASSLLAALKNTEAFF	TGTGCCAGCAGTTTGTTGGCAGCACTAAAGAACACTGAAGCTTTCTTT
TRBV30	.	many	TRBJ1-1	CAWSVAGRVFF	TGTGCCTGGAGTGTAGCAGGGCGGGTTTTCTTT
TRBV7-6	TRBD1	many	TRBJ1-6	CASSSRSGGTNSPLHF	TGTGCCAGCAGCTCACGATCAGGGGGAACTAATTCACCCCTCCACTTT
TRBV20-1	TRBD2	many	TRBJ2-1	CSVTTSGGGSYNEQFF	TGCAGTGTCACGACTAGCGGGGGGGGCTCCTACAATGAGCAGTTCTTC
TRBV30	TRBD2	few	TRBJ2-1	CAGTSSYNEQFF	TGTGCCGGGACTAGTTCATACAATGAGCAGTTCTTC
TRBV5-1	.	many	TRBJ1-2	CASSLDGANYGYTF	TGCGCCAGCAGCTTGGACGGAGCTAACTATGGCTACACCTTC
TRBV6-6	TRBD1	.	TRBJ1-6	CASSSQGANSPLHF	TGTGCCAGCAGCTCACAGGGGGCTAATTCACCCCTCCACTTT
TRBV5-1	.	many	TRBJ1-1	CASSTDPNTEAFF	TGCGCCAGCAGTACCGACCCGAACACTGAAGCTTTCTTT
TRBV3-1	.	many	TRBJ1-2	CASSQNGRAGYGYTF	TGTGCCAGCAGCCAGAACGGTAGGGCCGGCTATGGCTACACCTTC